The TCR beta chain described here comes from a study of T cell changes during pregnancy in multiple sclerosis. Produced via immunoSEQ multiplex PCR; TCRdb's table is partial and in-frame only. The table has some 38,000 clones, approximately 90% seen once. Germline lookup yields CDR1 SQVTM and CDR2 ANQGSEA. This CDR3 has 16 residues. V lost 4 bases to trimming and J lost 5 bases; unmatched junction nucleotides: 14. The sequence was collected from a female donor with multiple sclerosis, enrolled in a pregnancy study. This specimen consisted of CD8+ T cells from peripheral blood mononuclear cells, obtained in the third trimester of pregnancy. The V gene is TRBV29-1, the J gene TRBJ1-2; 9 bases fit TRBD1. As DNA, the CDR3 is TGCAGCGTTGGAAACCCCTTCCTGACAGGGGGGTATGGCTACACCTTC. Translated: CSVGNPFLTGGYGYTF.